The entry that follows covers one T cell receptor (beta chain) sequence. The data are from a study of blood T cell repertoires in COVID-19. Per germline, CDR1 SGHRS and CDR2 YFSETQ. J gave up 5 bases and V 4 bases, and 5 bases lay outside the gene matches. This CDR3 spans 14 amino acids. Assay: immunoSEQ multiplex PCR; the TCRdb copy retains only in-frame clones and omits some. The data contain approximately 91,000 clones, 60% to 85% of them singletons. The rearrangement uses TRBV5-1 and TRBJ2-1; 8 nucleotides line up with TRBD2. The sequence was obtained from a man between 65 and 85 years old with acute or convalescent COVID-19. Sequencing used peripheral blood. Written as DNA, the CDR3 is TGCGCCAGCAGCCCGGGGACTAGTGACAATGAGCAGTTCTTC. Residues: CASSPGTSDNEQFF.